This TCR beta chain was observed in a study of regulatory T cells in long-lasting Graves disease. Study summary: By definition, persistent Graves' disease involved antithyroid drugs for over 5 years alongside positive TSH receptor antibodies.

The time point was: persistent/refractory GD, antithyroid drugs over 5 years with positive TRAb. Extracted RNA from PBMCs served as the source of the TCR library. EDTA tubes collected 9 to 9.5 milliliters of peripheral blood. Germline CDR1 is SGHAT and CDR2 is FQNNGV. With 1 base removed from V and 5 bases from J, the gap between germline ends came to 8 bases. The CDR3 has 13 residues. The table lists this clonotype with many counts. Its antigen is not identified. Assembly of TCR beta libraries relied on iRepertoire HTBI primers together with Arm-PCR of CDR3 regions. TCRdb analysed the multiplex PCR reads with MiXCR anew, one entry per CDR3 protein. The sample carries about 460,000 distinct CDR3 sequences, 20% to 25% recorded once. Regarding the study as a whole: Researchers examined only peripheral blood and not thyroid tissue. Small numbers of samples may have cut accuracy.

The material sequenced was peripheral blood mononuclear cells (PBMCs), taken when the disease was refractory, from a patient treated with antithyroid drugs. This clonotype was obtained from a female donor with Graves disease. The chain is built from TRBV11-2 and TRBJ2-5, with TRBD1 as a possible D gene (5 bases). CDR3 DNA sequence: TGTGCCAGCAGCTTAGGACAGCTGGAGACCCAGTACTTC. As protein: CASSLGQLETQYF.